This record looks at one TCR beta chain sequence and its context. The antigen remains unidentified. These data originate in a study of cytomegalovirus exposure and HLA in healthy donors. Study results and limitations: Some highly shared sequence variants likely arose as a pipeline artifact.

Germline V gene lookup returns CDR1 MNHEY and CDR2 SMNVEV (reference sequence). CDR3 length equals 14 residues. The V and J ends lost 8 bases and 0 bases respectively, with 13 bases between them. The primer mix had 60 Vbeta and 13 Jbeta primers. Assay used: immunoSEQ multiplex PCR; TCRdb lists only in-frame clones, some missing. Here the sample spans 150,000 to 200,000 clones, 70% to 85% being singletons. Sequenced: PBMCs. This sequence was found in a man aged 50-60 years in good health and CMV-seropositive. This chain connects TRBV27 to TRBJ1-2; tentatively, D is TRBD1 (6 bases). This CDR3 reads CASRTDSTNYGYTF. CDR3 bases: TGTGCCAGCCGGACAGACTCCACTAACTATGGCTACACCTTC.